The 27 T cell receptor beta chains in this list originate from one sample, sequenced in a study of cytomegalovirus exposure and HLA in healthy donors. PCR was performed using 60 Vbeta and 13 Jbeta primers. The method was immunoSEQ multiplex PCR; TCRdb's version includes in-frame clones alone and lacks a portion of them. Seen here are about 150,000 clones, around 60% observed once, and the top ten hold 7% to 8.5%. The source material was PBMCs. These receptors were obtained from a woman between 55 and 75 years old in good health and CMV-seropositive.

This clone occurred a few times. The V gene is TRBV30, the J gene TRBJ1-3, with D unclear. Trimming shortened V by 3 bases and J by 0 bases, and 9 bases separated the two germline ends. Germline assignment: CDR1 GTSNPN and CDR2 SVGIG (reference sequence). This CDR3 contains 14 residues. CDR3 sequence reads: CAWRPSSSGNTIYF. CDR3 nucleotides: TGTGCCTGGAGGCCATCGAGCTCTGGAAACACCATATATTTT.

V is TRBV7-6 and J is TRBJ2-7, with D possibly TRBD2 on 5 matching bases. Per germline, CDR1 SGHVS and CDR2 FNYEAQ. V lost 4 bases and J 5 bases, leaving 15 bases between the germline ends. This CDR3 has 14 residues. This chain's CDR3 is CASSYSREPHEQYF. In DNA, the CDR3 is TGTGCCAGCAGCTATAGTCGGGAACCCCACGAGCAGTACTTC.

This chain connects TRBV7-8 to TRBJ1-1; no definite D call. CDR3 length equals 13 residues. Germline CDR1 is SGHVS and CDR2 is FQNEAQ. Trimming pared 1 base from V and 7 bases from J, leaving 10 bases between. CDR3 bases: TGTGCCAGCAGCTTAGTGCAGGCGGGTGAAGCTTTCTTT. This codes for CASSLVQAGEAFF.

The chain is built from TRBV5-1 and TRBJ2-2; 14 nucleotides line up with TRBD2. The CDR3 contains 16 residues. With V trimmed by 4 bases and J by 8 bases, 7 bases remained unmatched. Germline CDR1 and CDR2: SGHRS and YFSETQ. The CDR3 region has the DNA TGCGCCAGCAGCCTGGGACTAGCGGGAGTGACGGGGGAGCTGTTTTTT. This gives the protein CASSLGLAGVTGELFF.

The chain uses TRBV5-1 and TRBJ1-1; 9 bases are a match to TRBD1. The CDR3 has 14 residues. From germline, CDR1 is SGHRS and CDR2 YFSETQ. The J segment lost 5 bases and the V segment lost 4 bases, leaving 6 bases of the junction unmatched. In DNA form, the CDR3 reads TGCGCCAGCAGCCATGGACAGGGGCGTACTGAAGCTTTCTTT. Protein: CASSHGQGRTEAFF.

The genes are TRBV18 and TRBJ2-6, with TRBD1 matching 7 bases. This CDR3 has 17 residues. Germline V gene data show CDR1 as KGHSH and CDR2 as LQKENI. J gave up 0 bases and V 4 bases, and 6 bases lay outside the gene matches. The CDR3 DNA reads as TGTGCCAGCTCACAGGGACAGTTTGTCTCTGGGGCCAACGTCCTGACTTTC. Translating it yields CASSQGQFVSGANVLTF.

The gene calls are TRBV4-3 and TRBJ1-1, with D hard to call. V lost 0 bases, J lost 2 bases, and 10 bases lay in between. Germline V gives CDR1 LGHNA, CDR2 YSLEER. The CDR3 is made up of 15 amino acids. Written as DNA, the CDR3 is TGCGCCAGCAGCCAAGATTTCCCGTTCAACACTGAAGCTTTCTTT. Amino acid sequence: CASSQDFPFNTEAFF.

This clone was picked up a small number of times. V and J are TRBV6-5 and TRBJ2-7; a weak D match, TRBD1 (6 bases). Trimming stripped 6 bases from V and 3 bases from J, with 12 bases between. There are 13 residues in the CDR3. CDR1 is MNHEY and CDR2 is SVGAGI in the germline V gene. The CDR3 loop reads CASSHGRGYEQYF. The DNA of the CDR3 is TGTGCCAGCAGCCACGGCAGGGGCTACGAGCAGTACTTC.

This sequence joins TRBV19 and TRBJ2-5; 10 positions agree with TRBD2. The length of the CDR3 is 15 residues. Germline V gene sequence: CDR1 LNHDA, CDR2 SQIVND (reference sequence). Unmatched junction bases numbered 13, after V lost 8 bases and J lost 7 bases. CDR3 sequence reads: CASQSGRAGEGTQYF. The CDR3 bases are TGTGCCAGTCAAAGCGGGAGGGCCGGAGAAGGGACCCAGTACTTC.

V usage is TRBV30 and J usage is TRBJ2-1; D is perhaps TRBD2 (6 bases). The germline CDR1 and CDR2 sequences are GTSNPN and SVGIG (reference sequence). This CDR3 comprises 13 residues. Deletions cut 0 bases from V and 12 bases from J, with 15 bases between. CDR3 nucleotide sequence: TGTGCCTGGAGTGTAGGAGGGGTTGGTGGGCAGTTCTTC. Amino acid sequence: CAWSVGGVGGQFF.

This chain joins TRBV11-1 and TRBJ2-7; TRBD2 matches at 10 bases. Trimming removed 2 bases from V and 6 bases from J; junction bases left unmatched: 7. CDR1 and CDR2 from the germline V gene are SGHAT and FQDESV (reference sequence). The CDR3 runs to 15 residues. CDR3 residues: CASSLRTSGMGEQYF. Written as DNA, the CDR3 is TGTGCCAGCAGCTTAAGAACTAGCGGGATGGGCGAGCAGTACTTC.

This clone turned up a few times. The rearrangement uses TRBV19 and TRBJ1-5; possible D gene TRBD1, 6 bases. There are 15 residues in the CDR3. V lost 6 bases and J 3 bases, leaving 15 bases between the germline ends. Germline CDR1 is LNHDA and CDR2 is SQIVND (reference sequence). CDR3 nucleotide sequence: TGTGCCAGTAGCTTTTTTCAGGGGACCAATCAGCCCCAGCATTTT. Protein product: CASSFFQGTNQPQHF.

Of note for this clone: Relative to the germline gene, one junction end is altered; a read error may explain this. V usage is TRBV5-1 and J usage is TRBJ2-1, with 8 bases lining up with TRBD2. From germline, CDR1 is SGHRS and CDR2 YFSETQ. This CDR3 comprises 16 residues. CDR3 residues: CASSRTSGGAYNEQFF. CDR3 DNA sequence: TGCGCCAGCAGCCGAACTAGCGGAGGGGCCTATAATGAGCAGTTCTTC.

This sequence joins TRBV5-8 and TRBJ2-3, with D uncertain. V shed 1 base and J shed 5 bases, with 11 bases lying between them. CDR3 length equals 14 residues. CDR1 is SGHTS and CDR2 is YDEGEE in the germline V gene. The CDR3 coding sequence is TGTGCCAGCAGCTTGCAGGCAGGAAGAGATACGCAGTATTTT. This encodes CASSLQAGRDTQYF. Together with reference TRBV5-8 and TRBJ2-3, the CDR3 gives the full variable domain: EAGVTQSPTHLIKTRGQQATLRCSPISGHTSVYWYQQALGLGLQFLLWYDEGEERNRGNFPPRFSGRQFPNYSSELNVNALELEDSALYLCASSLQAGRDTQYFGPGTRLTVL.

This clone was counted between two and nine times. The chain recombines TRBV6-5 with TRBJ1-2; D gene unclear. CDR1 MNHEY and CDR2 SVGAGI come from the germline V gene. The ends were cut back, 7 bases at V and 3 bases at J, with 9 bases in the middle. The CDR3 runs 12 residues. CDR3 nucleotide sequence: TGTGCCAGCAAAGACACCTACTATGGCTACACCTTC. As protein: CASKDTYYGYTF.

The rearrangement uses TRBV9 and TRBJ2-6, with D possibly being TRBD1 (6 bases). The V gene lost 3 bases and the J gene lost 1 base, with 8 bases spanning the gap. From germline, CDR1 is SGDLS and CDR2 YYNGEE. The CDR3 spans 15 residues. The CDR3 protein is CASSATGSGANVLTF. In DNA, the CDR3 is TGTGCCAGCAGCGCTACAGGGTCTGGGGCCAACGTCCTGACTTTC. The whole variable domain, remainder taken from reference TRBV9 and TRBJ2-6, is DSGVTQTPKHLITATGQRVTLRCSPRSGDLSVYWYQQSLDQGLQFLIQYYNGEERAKGNILERFSAQQFPDLHSELNLSSLELGDSALYFCASSATGSGANVLTFGAGSRLTVL.

Only a few counts were recorded for this clone. V gene TRBV9 combines with J gene TRBJ2-3; 8 bases line up with TRBD2. With 0 bases clipped from V and 4 bases from J, the junction kept 10 bases outside the gene matches. The germline gives CDR1 SGDLS, CDR2 YYNGEE. The CDR3 covers 17 residues. As DNA, the CDR3 is TGTGCCAGCAGCGTAGGGTCAAGCGGGAGTCCTGCAGATACGCAGTATTTT. This translates into CASSVGSSGSPADTQYF.

The chain combines TRBV4-2 with TRBJ2-1; 7 bases are shared with TRBD1. V lost 1 base to trimming and J lost 7 bases; unmatched junction nucleotides: 10. Per germline, CDR1 LGHNA and CDR2 YNFKEQ. The CDR3 spans 16 residues. This chain's CDR3 is CASSQVRAGGSNEQFF. The CDR3 coding sequence is TGTGCCAGCAGCCAAGTTCGGGCAGGGGGATCGAATGAGCAGTTCTTC.

This chain links TRBV4-2 with TRBJ2-5; a weak D match, TRBD2 (5 bases). Trimming left V 4 bases short and J 4 bases short, with 13 bases between. This CDR3 has 14 amino acids. Germline V gives CDR1 LGHNA, CDR2 YNFKEQ. CDR3 DNA sequence: TGTGCCAGCAGCCCCCTAACGGCGGGAGAGACCCAGTACTTC. This encodes CASSPLTAGETQYF.

The chain is built from TRBV28 and TRBJ1-4; D is unclear. The germline V gene encodes CDR1 MDHEN and CDR2 SYDVKM. V gave up 5 bases and J gave up 5 bases, with 18 bases separating them. The CDR3 length is 16 residues. The CDR3 DNA follows: TGTGCCAGCAGTCCCCCTAGGCAAAACCCCAATGAAAAACTGTTTTTT. It codes for CASSPPRQNPNEKLFF.

This chain links TRBV9 with TRBJ2-3; 7 bases line up with TRBD2. Per the germline V gene, CDR1 is SGDLS and CDR2 is YYNGEE. The CDR3 loop spans 15 amino acids. With V trimmed by 0 bases and J by 4 bases, 5 bases remained unmatched. The CDR3 protein is CASSVAGGPPDTQYF. DNA of the CDR3: TGTGCCAGCAGCGTAGCGGGAGGACCTCCAGATACGCAGTATTTT.

The chain joins TRBV9 to TRBJ2-3; TRBD2 matches 8 bases. The CDR3 spans 17 residues. Trimming cost V 0 bases and J 3 bases; bases outside gene matches: 9. Germline CDR1 SGDLS, CDR2 YYNGEE. Written as DNA, the CDR3 is TGTGCCAGCAGCGTAGTGGCGAGCGGGAGTGGAACAGATACGCAGTATTTT. Protein product: CASSVVASGSGTDTQYF.

V and J are TRBV7-2 and TRBJ2-5; the D gene is possibly TRBD2 (6 bases). Germline assignment: CDR1 SGHTA and CDR2 FQGNSA. The V end lost 5 bases, the J end lost 4 bases, and 11 bases lay between the germline ends. The CDR3 sequence is 13 residues long. CDR3 residues: CASSGVGGETQYF. CDR3 in DNA: TGTGCCAGCAGCGGAGTCGGGGGAGAGACCCAGTACTTC.

A word on this clone: This probably arose from a read error, given a far larger clone one base away. The CDR3 DNA reads as TGTGCCAGCAGCTTCGTAGTAACTAAAGATACGCAGTATTTT. Protein sequence: CASSFVVTKDTQYF. The rearrangement uses TRBV5-4 and TRBJ2-3; D is unclear. CDR3 size: 14 residues. V lost 2 bases to trimming and J lost 5 bases, with 12 bases between them. CDR1 SGHNT and CDR2 YYREEE come from the germline V gene (reference sequence).

Concerning this clone: This specimen includes other DNA sequences encoding the same CDR3. The rearrangement uses TRBV14 and TRBJ1-2, with a weak D call TRBD1 (6 bases). CDR1 SGHDN and CDR2 FVKESK come from the germline V gene. V was trimmed by 4 bases and J by 8 bases, leaving 23 bases between them. The CDR3 spans 16 residues. The CDR3 spells CASSRLRGGRRVGYTF. Here the CDR3 DNA reads TGTGCCAGCAGCCGTCTTAGGGGGGGGCGCCGGGTCGGCTACACCTTC.

V and J are TRBV2 and TRBJ2-5; tentatively, D is TRBD2 (5 bases). Germline V lookup: CDR1 SNHLY, CDR2 FYNNEI. The V and J ends lost 10 bases and 4 bases respectively, with 16 bases between them. This CDR3 contains 13 residues. In DNA, the CDR3 is TGTGCCACGCCACGGGAACTATCAGAGACCCAGTACTTC. This codes for CATPRELSETQYF.

V usage is TRBV5-1 and J usage is TRBJ2-5; 7 bases are shared with TRBD2. CDR1 and CDR2 (germline): SGHRS, YFSETQ. The trim removed 5 bases at V and 0 bases at J, leaving 4 bases unmatched. The CDR3 runs 14 residues. The CDR3 nucleotides are TGCGCCAGCAGTAATAGCGGGCACCAAGAGACCCAGTACTTC. Its translation is CASSNSGHQETQYF.